This T cell receptor (beta chain) was identified in a study of blood T cells in healthy people across ages. Trimming removed 0 bases from V and 9 bases from J, with 9 bases in between. The CDR3 covers 14 residues. Germline V CDR1 and CDR2: LGHNA, YNFKEQ. Next came a second PCR, run for roughly 6 to 11 cycles, which used a sample-barcoded 5' primer along with a J-beta primer mix. TCRdb re-analysed the 5' RACE reads in MiXCR, keeping a single row per CDR3 protein. This table holds about 670,000 distinct CDR3 sequences, 52% found once. The sample holds many counts of this clonotype. The specimen was blood. The sequence came from an elderly woman in good health. The chain has TRBV4-2 and TRBJ2-6, with D tentatively TRBD1 or TRBD2 (5 bases each). CDR3 in amino acids: CASSQEPGLNVLTF. CDR3 sequence (DNA): TGTGCCAGCAGCCAAGAGCCGGGGCTCAACGTCCTGACTTTC.